These 7 T cell receptor beta chains were sequenced from one sample in a study of T cell responses to AZD1222 COVID-19 vaccine. The assay was immunoSEQ multiplex PCR, and TCRdb's table has in-frame clones only and misses some. The data show approximately 110,000 clones, 70% to 90% seen once. The sample consisted of peripheral blood, taken on day 0 of AZD1222 vaccination. Receptors originate from an adult in good health.

The V call is TRBV5-4, the J call TRBJ2-2; TRBD1 matches at 8 bases. This CDR3 is built from 15 residues. Germline assignment: CDR1 SGHNT and CDR2 YYREEE (reference sequence). The ends lost 4 bases at V and 6 bases at J; junction bases unmatched: 8. CDR3: CASSRGQGSPGELFF. The CDR3 DNA reads TGTGCCAGCAGCCGAGGACAGGGTAGTCCCGGGGAGCTGTTTTTT.

Here the CDR3 reads CASSSLTLSLTGTDANSYNSPLHF. The CDR3 DNA reads TGTGCCAGCAGTTCCCTAACCCTCTCGTTGACCGGGACAGACGCGAACTCCTATAATTCACCCCTCCACTTT. The chain combines TRBV27 with TRBJ1-6, with 7 positions matching TRBD1. With V trimmed by 4 bases and J by 0 bases, 27 bases remained unmatched. Germline CDR1 MNHEY, CDR2 SMNVEV (reference sequence). The CDR3 runs to 24 residues.

This sequence joins TRBV5-1 and TRBJ1-1; D remains unclear. This CDR3 has 15 residues. CDR1 is SGHRS and CDR2 is YFSETQ in the germline V gene. V was cut by 0 bases and J by 8 bases, with 17 bases left in between. The CDR3 DNA reads TGCGCCAGCAGCTTGGGTCCAGCGGGAGCCTCCGAAGCTTTCTTT. Protein: CASSLGPAGASEAFF. The full variable domain, with the rest looked up from reference TRBV5-1 and TRBJ1-1, is KAGVTQTPRYLIKTRGQQVTLSCSPISGHRSVSWYQQTPGQGLQFLFEYFSETQRNKGNFPGRFSGRQFSNSRSEMNVSTLELGDSALYLCASSLGPAGASEAFFGQGTRLTVV.

The V and J genes are TRBV27 and TRBJ2-2; D may be TRBD1 (6 bases). The CDR3 is 15 amino acids. Germline V gene sequence: CDR1 MNHEY, CDR2 SMNVEV (reference sequence). The germline V and J ends were trimmed by 2 bases and 8 bases, with 15 bases remaining between them. CDR3 region: CASSLGGAWIGELFF. In nucleotides, the CDR3 is TGTGCCAGCAGTTTAGGGGGCGCCTGGATTGGGGAGCTGTTTTTT.

This clone was counted only a few times. The chain has TRBV4-1 and TRBJ1-4; 8 bases map to TRBD1. Trimming took 6 bases from V and 7 from J; bases not matched to a gene: 10. CDR3 length equals 15 residues. Germline CDR1 and CDR2: MGHRA and YSYEKL. CDR3 DNA sequence: TGCGCCAGCAGATCTCAGCCAGGGGGCGTTGAAAAACTGTTTTTT. It is translated as CASRSQPGGVEKLFF.

The J gene is TRBJ2-7, the V gene TRBV4-1; perhaps TRBD1 as D (6 bases). V lost 4 bases to trimming and J lost 3 bases, with 13 bases between them. The V gene's germline CDR1 is MGHRA and CDR2 YSYEKL. CDR3 length equals 14 residues. CDR3 bases: TGCGCCAGCAGCCTTACGGACAGAGGCTACGAGCAGTACTTC. Its translation: CASSLTDRGYEQYF.

This clone has a single count. Within the sample, other DNA sequences also encode this same CDR3. The V and J genes are TRBV6-5 and TRBJ1-3, with a weak D call TRBD1 (5 bases). V was trimmed by 6 bases and J by 2 bases, leaving 8 bases between them. The length of the CDR3 is 13 residues. CDR1 and CDR2 (germline): MNHEY, SVGAGI. CDR3: CASSRGTGNTIYF. The DNA for the CDR3 is TGTGCCAGCAGCCGGGGCACTGGAAACACCATATATTTT.